This T cell receptor beta chain was documented in a study of shared clonotypes between healthy human individuals. CD4+ cells underwent separation, giving CD45RA+ naive and CD45RA-negative memory subsets. Using immunoSEQ multiplex PCR, the repertoire was profiled, and TCRdb retains in-frame clones only, with some absent. Among 2 million to 2.5 million clones, 85% to 95% were seen once, and the ten largest hold around 0.4%. CDR1 is LGHNT, CDR2 FRNRAP, per germline. This CDR3 has 12 amino acids. Trimming stripped 5 bases from V and 10 bases from J, with 12 bases between. Sequenced: naive CD4+ T cells from PBMCs. Subset here: CD45RA+ positively selected. The J gene is TRBJ2-1, the V gene TRBV12-5, with D uncertain. This clonotype was obtained from a man younger than 30 in good health. Some clones in this sample may be carry-over from other donors' samples. The CDR3 nucleotides read TGTGCTAGTGGTCTCAGTTCAGAGGAGCAGTTCTTC. As protein: CASGLSSEEQFF.